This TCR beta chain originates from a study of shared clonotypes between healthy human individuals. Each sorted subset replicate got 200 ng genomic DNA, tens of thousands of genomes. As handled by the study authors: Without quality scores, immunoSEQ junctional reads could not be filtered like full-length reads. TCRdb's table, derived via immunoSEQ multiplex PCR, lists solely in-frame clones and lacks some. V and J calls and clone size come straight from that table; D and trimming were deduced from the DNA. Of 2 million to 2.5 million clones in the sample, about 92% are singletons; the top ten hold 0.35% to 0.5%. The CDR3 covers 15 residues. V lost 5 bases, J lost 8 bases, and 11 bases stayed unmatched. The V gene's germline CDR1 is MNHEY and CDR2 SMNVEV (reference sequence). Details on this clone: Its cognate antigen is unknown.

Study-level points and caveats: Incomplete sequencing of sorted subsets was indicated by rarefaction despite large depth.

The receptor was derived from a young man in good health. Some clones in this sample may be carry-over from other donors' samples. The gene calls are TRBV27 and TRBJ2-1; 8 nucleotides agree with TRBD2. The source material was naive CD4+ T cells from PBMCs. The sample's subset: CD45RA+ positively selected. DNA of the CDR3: TGTGCCAGCAGTCCGGGAGGGCGTGTGATGGATGAGCAGTTCTTC. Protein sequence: CASSPGGRVMDEQFF.